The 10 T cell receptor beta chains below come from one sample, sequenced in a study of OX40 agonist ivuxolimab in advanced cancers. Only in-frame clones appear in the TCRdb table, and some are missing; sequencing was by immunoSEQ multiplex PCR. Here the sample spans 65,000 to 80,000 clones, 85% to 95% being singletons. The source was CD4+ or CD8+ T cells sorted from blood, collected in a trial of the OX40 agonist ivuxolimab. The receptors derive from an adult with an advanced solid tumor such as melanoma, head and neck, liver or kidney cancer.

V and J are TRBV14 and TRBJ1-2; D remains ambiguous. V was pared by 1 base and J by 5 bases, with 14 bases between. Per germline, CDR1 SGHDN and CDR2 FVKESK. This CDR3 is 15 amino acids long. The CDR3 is CASSQVQDLLYGYTF. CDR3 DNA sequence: TGTGCCAGCAGCCAAGTTCAGGACTTACTTTATGGCTACACCTTC.

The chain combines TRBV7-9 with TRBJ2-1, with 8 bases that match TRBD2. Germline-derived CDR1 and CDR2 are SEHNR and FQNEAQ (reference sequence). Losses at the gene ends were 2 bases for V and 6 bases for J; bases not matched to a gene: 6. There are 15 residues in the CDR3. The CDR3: CASSLPLAGPNEQFF. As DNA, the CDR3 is TGTGCCAGCAGCTTACCCCTAGCGGGCCCCAATGAGCAGTTCTTC.

Here the CDR3 reads CASSGPRGWSGNTIYF. DNA of the CDR3: TGTGCCAGCAGTGGACCCCGGGGGTGGTCTGGAAACACCATATATTTT. The genes are TRBV25-1 and TRBJ1-3; TRBD1 might be the D (5 bases). CDR3 length: 16 residues. The germline V gene encodes CDR1 MGHDK and CDR2 SYGVNS. Trimming shortened V by 4 bases and J by 1 base, and 14 bases separated the two germline ends.

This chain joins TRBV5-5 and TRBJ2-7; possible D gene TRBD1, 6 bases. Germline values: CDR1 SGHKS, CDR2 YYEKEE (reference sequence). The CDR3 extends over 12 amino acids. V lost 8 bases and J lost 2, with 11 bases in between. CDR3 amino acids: CASTDRPYEQYF. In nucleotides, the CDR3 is TGTGCCAGTACGGACAGACCCTACGAGCAGTACTTC.

In nucleotides, the CDR3 is TGCGCCAGCAACCCCCTACTCGATCCGGGACAGACTTTTCTGAACACTGAAGCTTTCTTT. Encoded protein: CASNPLLDPGQTFLNTEAFF. The chain combines TRBV5-1 with TRBJ1-1, with 7 positions matching TRBD1. J was trimmed by 0 bases and V by 6 bases; bases with no gene match: 23. Germline V gives CDR1 SGHRS, CDR2 YFSETQ. The CDR3 contains 20 residues.

The CDR3: CASSLLGHNEQFF. Here the CDR3 DNA reads TGCGCCAGCAGCTTGTTGGGACACAATGAGCAGTTCTTC. This chain links TRBV5-1 with TRBJ2-1; TRBD1 or TRBD2 may be the D gene (5 bases each). V shed 1 base and J shed 5 bases, with 7 bases lying between them. The CDR3 has 13 amino acids. Per germline, CDR1 SGHRS and CDR2 YFSETQ.

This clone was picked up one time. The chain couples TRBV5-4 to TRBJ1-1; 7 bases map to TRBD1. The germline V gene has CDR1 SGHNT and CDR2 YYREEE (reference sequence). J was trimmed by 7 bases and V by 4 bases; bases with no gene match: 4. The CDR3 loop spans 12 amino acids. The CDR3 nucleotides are TGTGCCAGCAGCCCAGGGACAGTTGAAGCTTTCTTT. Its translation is CASSPGTVEAFF. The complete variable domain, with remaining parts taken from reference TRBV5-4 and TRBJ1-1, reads ETGVTQSPTHLIKTRGQQVTLRCSSQSGHNTVSWYQQALGQGPQFIFQYYREEENGRGNFPPRFSGLQFPNYSSELNVNALELDDSALYLCASSPGTVEAFFGQGTRLTVV.

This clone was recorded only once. The CDR3 region has the DNA TGTGCCAGCAGCGTAAACGGTGGTGAGGGGACCTTC. Translated: CASSVNGGEGTF. The V and J genes are TRBV9 and TRBJ1-2; possibly TRBD1 for D (5 bases). There are 12 residues in the CDR3. V lost 1 base and J lost 14, with 15 bases in between. Germline-derived CDR1 and CDR2 are SGDLS and YYNGEE.

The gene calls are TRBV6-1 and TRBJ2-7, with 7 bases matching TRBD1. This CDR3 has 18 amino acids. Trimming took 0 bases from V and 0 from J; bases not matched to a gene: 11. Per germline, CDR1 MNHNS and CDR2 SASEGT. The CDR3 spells CASSEAGWTGFSSYEQYF. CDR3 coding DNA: TGTGCCAGCAGTGAAGCTGGCTGGACAGGCTTTAGCTCCTACGAGCAGTACTTC.

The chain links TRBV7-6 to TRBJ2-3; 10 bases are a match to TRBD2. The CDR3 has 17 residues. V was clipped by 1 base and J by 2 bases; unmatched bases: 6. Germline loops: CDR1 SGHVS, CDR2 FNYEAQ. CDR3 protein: CASSLELAGDLTDTQYF. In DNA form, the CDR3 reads TGTGCCAGCAGCTTAGAGCTAGCGGGGGACCTCACAGATACGCAGTATTTT.